This T cell receptor beta chain was sequenced in a study of beta chain features in type 1 diabetes. Study-wide points: Although PCR might favor shorter templates, it would do so equally in patients and controls. For Type 1 diabetes patients, all four CD4+ subsets carried TCRB CDR3s that were moderately but significantly shorter.

The entirety of the isolated RNA underwent reverse transcription, so expressed TCRB transcripts were sequenced. Some clones are missing from TCRdb's copy, which holds only in-frame ones; the method was immunoSEQ multiplex PCR. This table has approximately 270,000 clones, more than 13% appearing once. On this clone: Its cognate antigen is unknown.

Germline V gene data show CDR1 as SEHNR and CDR2 as FQNEAQ (reference sequence). With 4 bases removed from V and 0 bases from J, the gap between germline ends came to 16 bases. This CDR3 is 17 amino acids long. All of the sorted populations showed purity greater than 98%. Sequencing was done on a sample of naive CD4+ T cells from blood. This TCR was recovered from a young man with type 1 diabetes. The V and J genes are TRBV7-9 and TRBJ1-5, with D possibly matching TRBD1 (5 bases). CDR3 sequence (DNA): TGTGCCAGCAGCTCTGGACAAGGGGATTATAGCAATCAGCCCCAGCATTTT. Its translation: CASSSGQGDYSNQPQHF.